This is a list of T cell receptor beta chains from one sample in a study of cytomegalovirus exposure and HLA in healthy donors. Data came from immunoSEQ multiplex PCR; TCRdb stores just in-frame clones and leaves some out. Of more than 200,000 clones listed, roughly 80% are singletons. Sequencing was carried out using PBMCs. Source of these receptors: a man aged 35 to 55 in good health and CMV-seronegative. CDR3s include the opening cysteine and the closing phenylalanine or tryptophan. A D gene is named only where the DNA matches it firmly. Some rows mark clone size as missing; the rest say once, few, many or name a class of expanded clone.

d_call j_call clone_size v_call cdr3_aa cdr3_nt
TRBD2 TRBJ2-1 NA TRBV14 CASSQVMASGSKQFF TGTGCCAGCAGCCAAGTTATGGCTAGCGGGAGTAAGCAGTTCTTC
TRBD1 TRBJ1-2 once TRBV7-9 CASSLGQGVNGYTF TGTGCCAGCAGCTTGGGACAGGGGGTTAATGGCTACACCTTC
NA TRBJ1-4 NA TRBV9 CASSPTGVNEKLFF TGTGCCAGCAGCCCCACAGGAGTTAATGAAAAACTGTTTTTT
TRBD1 TRBJ1-4 few TRBV5-1 CASSLLGQGRLNEKLFF TGCGCCAGCAGCTTGCTGGGACAGGGAAGGTTAAATGAAAAACTGTTTTTT
NA TRBJ2-7 NA TRBV6-5 CASSYSQGRYEQYF TGTGCCAGCAGTTACTCCCAGGGTCGCTACGAGCAGTACTTC
TRBD1 TRBJ2-6 NA TRBV18 CASSLGQAGANVLTF TGTGCCAGCTCGCTCGGACAGGCCGGGGCCAACGTCCTGACTTTC
NA TRBJ2-7 NA TRBV27 CASSLREMRGEQYF TGTGCCAGCAGCTTAAGAGAAATGCGCGGCGAGCAGTACTTC
NA TRBJ1-1 once TRBV18 CASSPLTESEAFF TGTGCCAGCTCACCCTTGACAGAGAGTGAAGCTTTCTTT
NA TRBJ2-5 NA TRBV2 CASSLAETQYF TGTGCCAGCTCCTTAGCGGAGACCCAGTACTTC
NA TRBJ2-2 NA TRBV29-1 CSVEAENTGELFF TGCAGCGTTGAGGCAGAGAACACCGGGGAGCTGTTTTTT
TRBD1 TRBJ2-1 few TRBV6-6 CASRPGTGGNEQFF TGTGCCAGCAGACCCGGGACAGGGGGCAATGAGCAGTTCTTC
NA TRBJ2-1 few TRBV7-3 CASSLELTDEQFF TGTGCCAGCAGCTTAGAGCTAACTGATGAGCAGTTCTTC
NA TRBJ2-1 NA TRBV5-8 CASSLGASSYNEQFF TGTGCCAGCAGCTTGGGTGCCAGCTCCTACAATGAGCAGTTCTTC
TRBD2 TRBJ2-1 NA TRBV18 CASSPGGASGTYTVEFF TGTGCCAGCTCACCTGGGGGGGCTAGCGGGACCTACACAGTAGAGTTCTTC
NA TRBJ1-1 NA TRBV7-8 CASSLAGGETEAFF TGTGCCAGCAGCTTAGCGGGGGGGGAAACTGAAGCTTTCTTT
TRBD2 TRBJ2-1 NA TRBV30 CAWSVLSGLAGAEQFF TGTGCCTGGAGTGTTCTCTCCGGACTAGCGGGAGCTGAGCAGTTCTTC
NA TRBJ1-5 NA TRBV6-1 CASSEAWRQPQHF TGTGCCAGCAGTGAAGCATGGCGGCAGCCCCAGCATTTT
NA TRBJ1-3 few TRBV29-1 CSVEDYGGAGNTIYF TGCAGCGTTGAAGATTATGGGGGGGCTGGCAACACCATATATTTT
NA TRBJ1-2 NA TRBV2 CASSDEGNYGYTF TGTGCCAGCAGTGACGAGGGTAACTATGGCTACACCTTC
NA TRBJ1-5 NA TRBV28 CASSFPRLNQPQHF TGTGCCAGCAGTTTCCCCAGGTTAAATCAGCCCCAGCATTTT
NA TRBJ2-7 NA TRBV27 CATTAPLSYEQYF TGTGCCACGACAGCGCCTCTCTCCTACGAGCAGTACTTC
TRBD1 TRBJ1-1 NA TRBV18 CASSSGQAEAFF TGTGCCAGCTCATCGGGACAGGCTGAAGCTTTCTTT
NA TRBJ2-2 NA TRBV10-3 CATPGLHTGELFF TGTGCCACCCCGGGACTGCACACCGGGGAGCTGTTTTTT
NA TRBJ1-2 once TRBV7-9 CSSSFGQSYGYTF TGTTCCAGCAGCTTCGGACAGAGCTATGGCTACACCTTC
NA TRBJ2-1 NA TRBV10-2 CASSESLLALSSYNEQFF TGCGCCAGCAGTGAGTCGTTACTAGCTCTAAGCTCCTACAATGAGCAGTTCTTC
TRBD1 TRBJ1-6 NA TRBV4-1 CASNPTGNSPLHF TGCGCCAGCAACCCGACAGGGAATTCACCCCTCCACTTT
TRBD1 TRBJ1-1 NA TRBV30 CAWSRGQALPKAFF TGTGCCTGGAGTCGAGGACAGGCTCTCCCTAAAGCTTTCTTT
TRBD2 TRBJ2-3 NA TRBV7-3 CASSIGTSGADTQYF TGTGCCAGCAGCATTGGGACTAGCGGTGCAGATACGCAGTATTTT
NA TRBJ1-1 few TRBV7-3 CASSFGVETEAFF TGTGCCAGCAGCTTTGGAGTAGAGACTGAAGCTTTCTTT
TRBD2 TRBJ2-1 NA TRBV5-1 CASSLAPGLAGNEQFF TGCGCCAGCAGCTTGGCCCCGGGACTAGCGGGCAATGAGCAGTTCTTC
NA TRBJ2-7 NA TRBV27 CATIQGYEQYF TGTGCCACCATACAGGGCTACGAGCAGTACTTC
TRBD1 TRBJ1-4 NA TRBV4-2 CASSQEVVGPGGVEKLFF TGTGCCAGCAGCCAAGAAGTAGTAGGGCCAGGGGGCGTTGAAAAACTGTTTTTT
TRBD1 TRBJ2-7 NA TRBV7-9 CSSSLVKTGGYEQYF TGTTCCAGCAGCTTAGTGAAGACAGGGGGATACGAGCAGTACTTC
NA TRBJ2-1 NA TRBV4-1 CASSQQGLANEQFF TGCGCCAGCAGTCAACAGGGATTGGCCAATGAGCAGTTCTTC
TRBD1 TRBJ2-7 NA TRBV9 CASSPGTGSYEQYF TGTGCCAGCAGCCCCGGGACAGGGTCCTACGAGCAGTACTTC
NA TRBJ2-2 NA TRBV29-1 CSVPDPPGEMVGCSNTGELFF TGCAGCGTCCCCGATCCACCCGGGGAGATGGTAGGATGTTCGAACACCGGGGAGCTGTTTTTT
TRBD1 TRBJ1-1 NA TRBV19 CASSSSRTGKGTEAFF TGTGCCAGTAGTTCCTCCCGGACAGGAAAAGGAACTGAAGCTTTCTTT
NA TRBJ1-6 NA TRBV21-1 CASSKAPSGRGPNSPLHF TGTGCCAGCAGCAAAGCCCCCTCGGGCAGGGGACCTAATTCACCCCTCCACTTT
TRBD1 TRBJ2-3 once TRBV7-8 CASSLRATGTGATDTQYF TGTGCCAGCAGCTTACGGGCAACCGGGACAGGTGCCACAGATACGCAGTATTTT
NA TRBJ1-1 once TRBV19 CASSFRRDTEAFF TGTGCCAGTAGTTTCCGACGGGACACTGAAGCTTTCTTT
TRBD2 TRBJ2-1 NA TRBV29-1 CSVPGSGGTYNEQFF TGCAGCGTTCCGGGTAGCGGGGGAACCTACAATGAGCAGTTCTTC
NA TRBJ1-5 NA TRBV19 CASDSKHSNQPQHF TGTGCCAGTGACAGCAAACATAGCAATCAGCCCCAGCATTTT
NA TRBJ1-2 NA TRBV5-6 CASSSDSYGYTF TGTGCCAGCAGCAGCGACAGCTATGGCTACACCTTC
TRBD1 TRBJ2-7 NA TRBV4-2 CASSQPKTGGRYEQYF TGTGCCAGCAGCCAACCCAAGACAGGGGGCCGTTACGAGCAGTACTTC